The clone carrying this TCR beta chain was counted only a few times. These data originate in a study of blood T cell repertoires in COVID-19. Study overall: Samples taken during acute and convalescent COVID-19 were collected in the United States, Italy and Spain. Nucleic acid was either cDNA or gDNA, and it came from T cells, B-cell-depleted T cells, or PBMCs.

The CDR3 loop spans 13 amino acids. Germline CDR1 is MNHEY and CDR2 is SVGAGI. V was pared by 3 bases and J by 6 bases, with 5 bases of the junction left unmatched. In the study's own analysis: Amplification from reference gene primers served as the basis for estimated nucleated cell counts. Sequencing used immunoSEQ multiplex PCR; TCRdb keeps in-frame clones, though not all of them. The V and J calls and clone size are taken from that table; D and trimming were inferred from the DNA. The table has under 95,000 clones, approximately 86% seen once. The receptor was derived from a woman in her 50s with acute or convalescent COVID-19. The sample taken for sequencing was peripheral blood. V gene TRBV6-5 combines with J gene TRBJ2-7; 7 bases fit TRBD2. The CDR3 region has the DNA TGTGCCAGCAGTTATTCTAGCGGCTCCGAGCAGTACTTC. Protein sequence: CASSYSSGSEQYF.